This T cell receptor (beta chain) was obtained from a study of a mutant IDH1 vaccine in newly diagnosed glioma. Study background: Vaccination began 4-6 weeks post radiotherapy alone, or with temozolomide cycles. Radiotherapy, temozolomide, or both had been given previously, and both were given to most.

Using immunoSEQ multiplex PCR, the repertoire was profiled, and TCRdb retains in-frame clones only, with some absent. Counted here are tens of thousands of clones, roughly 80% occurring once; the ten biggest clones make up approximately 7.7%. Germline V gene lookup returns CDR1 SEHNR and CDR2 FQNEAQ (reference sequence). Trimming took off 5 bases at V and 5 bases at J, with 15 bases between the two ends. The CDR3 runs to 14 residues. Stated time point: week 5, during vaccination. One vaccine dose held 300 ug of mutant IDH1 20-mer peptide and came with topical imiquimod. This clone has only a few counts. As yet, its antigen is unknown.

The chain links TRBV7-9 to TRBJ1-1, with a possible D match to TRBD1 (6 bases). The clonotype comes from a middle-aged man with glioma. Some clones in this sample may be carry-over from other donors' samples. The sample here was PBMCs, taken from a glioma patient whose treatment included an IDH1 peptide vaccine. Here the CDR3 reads CASSLDSLGTEAFF. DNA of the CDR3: TGTGCCAGCAGCCTGGACAGTTTGGGGACTGAAGCTTTCTTT.